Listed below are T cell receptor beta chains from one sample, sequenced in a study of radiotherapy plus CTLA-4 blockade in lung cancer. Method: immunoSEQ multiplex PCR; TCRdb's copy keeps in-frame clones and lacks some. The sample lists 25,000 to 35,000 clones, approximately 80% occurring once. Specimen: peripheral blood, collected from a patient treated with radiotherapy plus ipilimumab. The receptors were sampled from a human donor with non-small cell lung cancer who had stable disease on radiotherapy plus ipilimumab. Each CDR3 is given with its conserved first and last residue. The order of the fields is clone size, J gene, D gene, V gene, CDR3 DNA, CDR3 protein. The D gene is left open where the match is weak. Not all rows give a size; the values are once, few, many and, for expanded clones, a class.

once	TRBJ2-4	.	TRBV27	TGTGCCAGCAGGCCACGTTGGGGTAGAGCCAAAAACATTCAGTACTTC	CASRPRWGRAKNIQYF
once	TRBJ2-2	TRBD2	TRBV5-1	TGCGCCAGCAGCTTGGGTGGACTAGCGGACGCGAACACCGGGGAGCTGTTTTTT	CASSLGGLADANTGELFF
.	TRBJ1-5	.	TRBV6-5	TGTGCCAGCAGACGCGGGTTGGCAGATCCTCAGCCCCAGCATTTT	CASRRGLADPQPQHF
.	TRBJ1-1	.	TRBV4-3	TGCGCCAGCAGCCAAAATGACAGGTATGAAGCTTTCTTT	CASSQNDRYEAFF
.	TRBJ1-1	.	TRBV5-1	TGCGCCAGCAGCTTACAAGGGGGGGCCCCCACTGAAGCTTTCTTT	CASSLQGGAPTEAFF
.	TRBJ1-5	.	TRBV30	TGTGCCTGGGGAGTTGGCCAGCCCCAGCATTTT	CAWGVGQPQHF
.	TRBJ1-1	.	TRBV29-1	TGCAGCGTTGAAAAGAACACTGAAGCTTTCTTT	CSVEKNTEAFF
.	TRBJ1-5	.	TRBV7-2	TGTGCCAGCAGCTTATGGGGAAATCAGCCCCAGCATTTT	CASSLWGNQPQHF
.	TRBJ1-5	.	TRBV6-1	TGTGCCAGCAGCCTAAGAGAGCAGCCCCAGCATTTT	CASSLREQPQHF
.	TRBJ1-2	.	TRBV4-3	TGCGCCAGCAGCCAAGATACCGGGGGCGCCTATGGCTACACCTTC	CASSQDTGGAYGYTF
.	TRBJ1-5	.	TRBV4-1	TGCGCCAGCAGCTTAGACGAGGGGAGTAATCAGCCCCAGCATTTT	CASSLDEGSNQPQHF
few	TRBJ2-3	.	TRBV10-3	TGTGCCATCAGGGTCACAGATACGCAGTATTTT	CAIRVTDTQYF
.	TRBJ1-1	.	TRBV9	TGTGCCAGCAGCGTAGCTTTGGGCCTGGGGGAAGCTTTCTTT	CASSVALGLGEAFF
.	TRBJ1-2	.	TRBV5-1	TGCGCCAGCAGCTTGGCTCCAGGAGGATATGGCTACACCTTC	CASSLAPGGYGYTF
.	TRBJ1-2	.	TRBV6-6	TGTGCCAGCCGGAGCGATGGCTACACCTTC	CASRSDGYTF
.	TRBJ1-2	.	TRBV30	TGTGCCTGGAGCGAGGGGGGCCATCGGGGCTACACCTTC	CAWSEGGHRGYTF
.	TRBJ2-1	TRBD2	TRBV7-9	TGTGCCAGCAGCTCCGGACTAGCGGGGGGCCGAGAGTTCTTC	CASSSGLAGGREFF
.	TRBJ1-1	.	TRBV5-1	TGCGCCAGCAGCTTCAGGGTGGGGGCTGAAGCTTTCTTT	CASSFRVGAEAFF
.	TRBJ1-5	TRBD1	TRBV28	TGTGCCAGCAGTTTAAGGACGACAGGGATCCCCAATCAGCCCCAGCATTTT	CASSLRTTGIPNQPQHF
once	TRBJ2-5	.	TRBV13	TGTGCCAGCACCCGGAGAGGAGGGAGCGGGGAGACCCAGTACTTC	CASTRRGGSGETQYF
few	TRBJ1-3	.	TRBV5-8	TGTGCCAGCAGCTTGGAGGTCAGAAGCTCTGGAAACACCATATATTTT	CASSLEVRSSGNTIYF
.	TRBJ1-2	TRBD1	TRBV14	TGTGCCAGCAGCCAAGATGGACAGGGCCGCTATGGCTACACCTTC	CASSQDGQGRYGYTF
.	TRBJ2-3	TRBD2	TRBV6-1	TGTGCCAGCACTAGCGGGGGGTGGGATACGCAGTATTTT	CASTSGGWDTQYF
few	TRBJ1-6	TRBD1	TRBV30	TGTGCCTGGAGTTCAGGGGGATATAATTCACCCCTCCACTTT	CAWSSGGYNSPLHF